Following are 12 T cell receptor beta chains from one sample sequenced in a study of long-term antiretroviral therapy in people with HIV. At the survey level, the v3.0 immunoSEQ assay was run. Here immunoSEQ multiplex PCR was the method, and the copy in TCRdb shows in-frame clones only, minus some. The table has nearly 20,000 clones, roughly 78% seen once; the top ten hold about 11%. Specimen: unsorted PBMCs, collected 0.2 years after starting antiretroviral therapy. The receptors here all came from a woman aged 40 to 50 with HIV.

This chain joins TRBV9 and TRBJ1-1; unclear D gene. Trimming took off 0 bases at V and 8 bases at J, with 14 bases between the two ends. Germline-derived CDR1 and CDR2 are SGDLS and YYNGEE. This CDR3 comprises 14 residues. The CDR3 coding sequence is TGTGCCAGCAGCGTAGTCGCCGAGGCCCTCGAAGCTTTCTTT. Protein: CASSVVAEALEAFF. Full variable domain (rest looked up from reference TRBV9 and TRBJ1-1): DSGVTQTPKHLITATGQRVTLRCSPRSGDLSVYWYQQSLDQGLQFLIQYYNGEERAKGNILERFSAQQFPDLHSELNLSSLELGDSALYFCASSVVAEALEAFFGQGTRLTVV.

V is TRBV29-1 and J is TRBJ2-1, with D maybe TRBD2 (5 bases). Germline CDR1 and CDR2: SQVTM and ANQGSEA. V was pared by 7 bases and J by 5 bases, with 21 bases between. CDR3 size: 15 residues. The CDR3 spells CSGVLTRGPHNEQFF. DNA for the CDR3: TGCAGCGGGGTCCTCACTAGAGGCCCCCACAATGAGCAGTTCTTC.

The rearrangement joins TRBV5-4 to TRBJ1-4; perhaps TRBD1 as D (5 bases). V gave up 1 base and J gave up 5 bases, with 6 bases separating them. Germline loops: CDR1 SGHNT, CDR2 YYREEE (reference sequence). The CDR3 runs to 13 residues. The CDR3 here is CASSLPGNEKLFF. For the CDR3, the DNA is TGTGCCAGCAGCTTGCCAGGGAATGAAAAACTGTTTTTT.

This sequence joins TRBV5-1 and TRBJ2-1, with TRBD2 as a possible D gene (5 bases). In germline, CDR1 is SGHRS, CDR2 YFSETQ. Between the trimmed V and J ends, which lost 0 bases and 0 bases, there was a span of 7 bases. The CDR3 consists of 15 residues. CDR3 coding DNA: TGCGCCAGCAGCTTGGTAGCGAGCTCCTACAATGAGCAGTTCTTC. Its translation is CASSLVASSYNEQFF.

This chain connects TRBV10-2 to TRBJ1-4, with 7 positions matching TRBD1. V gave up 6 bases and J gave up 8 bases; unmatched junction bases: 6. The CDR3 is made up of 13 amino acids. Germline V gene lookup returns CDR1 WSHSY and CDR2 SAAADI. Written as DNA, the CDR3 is TGCGCCAGCAGCGATGGAGGGGGCGAAAAACTGTTTTTT. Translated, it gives CASSDGGGEKLFF.

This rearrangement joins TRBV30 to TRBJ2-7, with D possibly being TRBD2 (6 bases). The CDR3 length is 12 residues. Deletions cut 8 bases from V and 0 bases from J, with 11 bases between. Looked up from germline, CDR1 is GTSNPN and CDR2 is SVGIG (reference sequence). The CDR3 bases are TGTGCCCTGCGGGACGACTCCTACGAGCAGTACTTC. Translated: CALRDDSYEQYF. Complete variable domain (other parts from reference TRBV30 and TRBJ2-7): SQTIHQWPATLVQPVGSPLSLECTVEGTSNPNLYWYRQAAGRGLQLLFYSVGIGQISSEVPQNLSASRPQDRQFILSSKKLLLSDSGFYLCALRDDSYEQYFGPGTRLTVT.

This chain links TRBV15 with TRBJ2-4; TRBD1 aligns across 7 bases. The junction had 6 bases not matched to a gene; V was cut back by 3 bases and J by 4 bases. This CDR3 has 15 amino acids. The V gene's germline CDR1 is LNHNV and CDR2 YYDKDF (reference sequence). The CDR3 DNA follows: TGTGCCACCAGCAGGGCCGGGACAGAAAAAAACATTCAGTACTTC. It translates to CATSRAGTEKNIQYF.

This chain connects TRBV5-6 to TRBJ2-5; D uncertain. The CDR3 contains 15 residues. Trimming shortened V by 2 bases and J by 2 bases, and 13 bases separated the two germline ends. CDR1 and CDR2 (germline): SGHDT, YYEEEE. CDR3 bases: TGTGCCAGCAGCTTCTGGGGTTTCGCTCAAGAGACCCAGTACTTC. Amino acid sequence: CASSFWGFAQETQYF.

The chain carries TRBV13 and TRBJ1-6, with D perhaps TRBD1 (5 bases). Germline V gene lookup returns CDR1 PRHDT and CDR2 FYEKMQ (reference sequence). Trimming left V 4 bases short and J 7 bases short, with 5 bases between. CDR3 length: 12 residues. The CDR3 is CASSYRNSPLHF. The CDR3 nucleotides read TGTGCCAGCAGCTACAGGAATTCACCCCTCCACTTT.

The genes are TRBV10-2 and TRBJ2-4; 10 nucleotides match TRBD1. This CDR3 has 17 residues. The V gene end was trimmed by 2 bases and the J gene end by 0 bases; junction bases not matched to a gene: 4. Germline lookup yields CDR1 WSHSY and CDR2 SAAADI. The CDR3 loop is CASSEGQGELAKNIQYF. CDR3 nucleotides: TGCGCCAGCAGTGAGGGACAGGGGGAGCTAGCCAAAAACATTCAGTACTTC.

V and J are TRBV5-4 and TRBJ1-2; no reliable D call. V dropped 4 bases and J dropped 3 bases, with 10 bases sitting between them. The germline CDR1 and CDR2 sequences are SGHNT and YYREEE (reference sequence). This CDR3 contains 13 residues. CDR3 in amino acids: CASSPTEYYGYTF. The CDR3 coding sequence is TGTGCCAGCAGCCCCACCGAGTACTATGGCTACACCTTC.

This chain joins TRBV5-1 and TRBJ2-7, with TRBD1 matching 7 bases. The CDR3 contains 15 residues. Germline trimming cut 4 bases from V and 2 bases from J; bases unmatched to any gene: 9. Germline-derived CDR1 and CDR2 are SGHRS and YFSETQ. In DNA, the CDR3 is TGCGCCAGCAGCCCCGACGGGACAGCCGCCTACGAGCAGTACTTC. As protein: CASSPDGTAAYEQYF.